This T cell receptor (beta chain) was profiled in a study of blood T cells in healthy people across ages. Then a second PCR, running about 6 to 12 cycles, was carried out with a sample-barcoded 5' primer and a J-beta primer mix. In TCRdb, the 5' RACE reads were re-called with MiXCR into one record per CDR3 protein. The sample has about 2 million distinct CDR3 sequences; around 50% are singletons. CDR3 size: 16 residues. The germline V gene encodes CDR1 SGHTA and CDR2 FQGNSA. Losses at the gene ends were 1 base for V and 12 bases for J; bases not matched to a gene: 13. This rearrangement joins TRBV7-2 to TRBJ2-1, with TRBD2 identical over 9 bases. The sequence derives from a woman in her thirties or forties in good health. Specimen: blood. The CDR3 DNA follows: TGTGCCAGCAGCTTAGGGTCCAGCGGGGGGATTTTTGTGCAGTTCTTC. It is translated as CASSLGSSGGIFVQFF.